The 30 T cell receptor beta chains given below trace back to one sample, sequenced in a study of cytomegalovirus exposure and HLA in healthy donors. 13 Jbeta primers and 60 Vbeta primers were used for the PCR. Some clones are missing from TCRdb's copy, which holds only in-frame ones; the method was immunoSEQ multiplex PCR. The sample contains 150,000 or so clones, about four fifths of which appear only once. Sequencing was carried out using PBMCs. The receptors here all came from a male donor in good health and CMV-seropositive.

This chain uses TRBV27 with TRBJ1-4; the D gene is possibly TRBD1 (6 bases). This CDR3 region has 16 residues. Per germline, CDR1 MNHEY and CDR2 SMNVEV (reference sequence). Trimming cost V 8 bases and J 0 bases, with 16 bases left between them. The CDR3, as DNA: TGTGCCAGCTCCGACGGGGGGCCTACAACTAATGAAAAACTGTTTTTT. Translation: CASSDGGPTTNEKLFF.

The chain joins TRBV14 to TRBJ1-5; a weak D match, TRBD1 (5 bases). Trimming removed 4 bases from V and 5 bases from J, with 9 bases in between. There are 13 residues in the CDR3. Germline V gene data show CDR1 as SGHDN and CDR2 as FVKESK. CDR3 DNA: TGTGCCAGCAGCCCGGGGGGAGATCAGCCCCAGCATTTT. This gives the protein CASSPGGDQPQHF.

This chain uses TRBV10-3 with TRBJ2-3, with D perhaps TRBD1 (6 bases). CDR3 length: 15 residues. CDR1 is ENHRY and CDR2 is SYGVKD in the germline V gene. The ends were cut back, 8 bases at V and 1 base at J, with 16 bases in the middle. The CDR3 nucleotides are TGTGCCATCCTTCCACAGGGTGCAGGCACAGATACGCAGTATTTT. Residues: CAILPQGAGTDTQYF.

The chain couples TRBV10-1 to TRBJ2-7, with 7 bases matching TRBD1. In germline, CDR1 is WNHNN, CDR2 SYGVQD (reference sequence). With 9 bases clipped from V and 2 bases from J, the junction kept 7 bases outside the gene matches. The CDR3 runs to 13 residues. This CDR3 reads CARRQGVTYEQYF. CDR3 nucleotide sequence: TGCGCCAGGAGACAGGGAGTTACCTACGAGCAGTACTTC.

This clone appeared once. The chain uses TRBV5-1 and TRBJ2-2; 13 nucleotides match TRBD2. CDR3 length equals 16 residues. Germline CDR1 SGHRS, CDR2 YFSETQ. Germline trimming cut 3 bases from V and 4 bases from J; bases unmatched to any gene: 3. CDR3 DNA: TGCGCCAGCAGCTCGGGACTAGCGGGATCCACCGGGGAGCTGTTTTTT. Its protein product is CASSSGLAGSTGELFF.

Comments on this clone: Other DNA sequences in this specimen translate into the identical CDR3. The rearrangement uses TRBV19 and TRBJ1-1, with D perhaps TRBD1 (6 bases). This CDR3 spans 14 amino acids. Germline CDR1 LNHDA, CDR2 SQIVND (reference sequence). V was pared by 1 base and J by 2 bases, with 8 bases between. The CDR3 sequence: CASSIGGGNTEAFF. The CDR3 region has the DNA TGTGCCAGTAGTATAGGAGGGGGTAACACTGAAGCTTTCTTT.

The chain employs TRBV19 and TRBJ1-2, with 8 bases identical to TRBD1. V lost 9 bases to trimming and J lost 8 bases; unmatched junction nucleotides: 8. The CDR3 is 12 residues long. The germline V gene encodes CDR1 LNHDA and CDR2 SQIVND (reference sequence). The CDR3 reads CASRTGFGGYTF. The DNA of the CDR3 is TGTGCCAGCAGGACAGGGTTCGGGGGCTACACCTTC.

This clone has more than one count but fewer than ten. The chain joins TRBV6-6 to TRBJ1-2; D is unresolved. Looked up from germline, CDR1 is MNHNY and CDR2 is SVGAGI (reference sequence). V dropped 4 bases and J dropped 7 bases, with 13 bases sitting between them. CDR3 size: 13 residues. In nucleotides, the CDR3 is TGTGCCAGCAGTTTCTTGAGTGGAGGTGGCTACACCTTC. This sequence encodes CASSFLSGGGYTF.

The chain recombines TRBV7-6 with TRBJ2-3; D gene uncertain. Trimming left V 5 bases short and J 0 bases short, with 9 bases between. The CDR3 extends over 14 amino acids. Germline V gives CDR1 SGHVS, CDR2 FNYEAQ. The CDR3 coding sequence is TGTGCCAGCAGCCCCCCCCCTAGCACAGATACGCAGTATTTT. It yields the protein CASSPPPSTDTQYF.

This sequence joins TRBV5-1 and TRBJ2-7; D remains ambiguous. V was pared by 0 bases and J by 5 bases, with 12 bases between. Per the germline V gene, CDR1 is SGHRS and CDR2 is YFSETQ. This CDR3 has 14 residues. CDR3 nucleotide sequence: TGCGCCAGCAGCTTGGGGGCCAGCTGGGACGAGCAGTACTTC. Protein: CASSLGASWDEQYF.

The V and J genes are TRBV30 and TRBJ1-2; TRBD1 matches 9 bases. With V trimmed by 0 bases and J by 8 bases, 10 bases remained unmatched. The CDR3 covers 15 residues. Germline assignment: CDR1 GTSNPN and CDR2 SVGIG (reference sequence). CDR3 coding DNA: TGTGCCTGGAGTGTTTCGGGGACAGGGCGAGGGGGCTACACCTTC. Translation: CAWSVSGTGRGGYTF.

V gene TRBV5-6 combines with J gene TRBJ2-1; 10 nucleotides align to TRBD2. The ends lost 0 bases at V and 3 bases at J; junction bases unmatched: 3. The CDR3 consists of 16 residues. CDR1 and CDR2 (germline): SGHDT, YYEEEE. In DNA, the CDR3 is TGTGCCAGCAGCTTGGATAGACTAGCGGGCTACAATGAGCAGTTCTTC. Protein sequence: CASSLDRLAGYNEQFF.

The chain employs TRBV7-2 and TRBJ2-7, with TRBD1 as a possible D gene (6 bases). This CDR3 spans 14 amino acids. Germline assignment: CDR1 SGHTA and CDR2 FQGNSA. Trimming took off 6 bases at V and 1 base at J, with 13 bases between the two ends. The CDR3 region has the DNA TGTGCCAGCAGTAGGGACACCCAGTCCTACGAGCAGTACTTC. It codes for CASSRDTQSYEQYF.

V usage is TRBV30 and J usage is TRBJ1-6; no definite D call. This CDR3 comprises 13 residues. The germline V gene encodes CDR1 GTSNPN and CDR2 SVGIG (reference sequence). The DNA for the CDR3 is TGTGGTGTTAAAGGACTCAATAATTCACCCCTCCACTTT. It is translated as CGVKGLNNSPLHF.

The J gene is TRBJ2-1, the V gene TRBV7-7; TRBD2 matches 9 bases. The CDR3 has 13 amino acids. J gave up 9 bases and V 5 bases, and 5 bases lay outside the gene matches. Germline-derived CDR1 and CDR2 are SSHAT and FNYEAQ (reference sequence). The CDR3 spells CASSRSTSGEQFF. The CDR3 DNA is TGTGCCAGCAGCCGATCGACTAGCGGTGAGCAGTTCTTC.

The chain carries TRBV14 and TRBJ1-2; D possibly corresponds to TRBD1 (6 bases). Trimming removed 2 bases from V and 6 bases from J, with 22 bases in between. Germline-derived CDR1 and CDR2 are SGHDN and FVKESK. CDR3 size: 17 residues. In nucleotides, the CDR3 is TGTGCCAGCAGCCAATTCCACGGGACATCATCTGGACATGGCTACACCTTC. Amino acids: CASSQFHGTSSGHGYTF.

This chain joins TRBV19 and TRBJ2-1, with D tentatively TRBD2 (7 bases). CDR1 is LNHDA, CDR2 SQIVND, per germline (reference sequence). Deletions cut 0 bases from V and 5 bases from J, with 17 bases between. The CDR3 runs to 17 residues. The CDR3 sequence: CASSIDSRGLRDNEQFF. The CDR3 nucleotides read TGTGCCAGTAGTATAGATTCGCGGGGGCTGAGGGACAATGAGCAGTTCTTC.

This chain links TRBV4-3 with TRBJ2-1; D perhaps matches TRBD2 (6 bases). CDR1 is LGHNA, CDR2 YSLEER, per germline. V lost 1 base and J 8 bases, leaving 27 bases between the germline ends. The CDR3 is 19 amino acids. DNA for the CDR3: TGCGCCAGCAGCCAAGGCCCCGGTTCGGAGCGCCCGGGGGTCTATGAGCAGTTCTTC. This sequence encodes CASSQGPGSERPGVYEQFF.

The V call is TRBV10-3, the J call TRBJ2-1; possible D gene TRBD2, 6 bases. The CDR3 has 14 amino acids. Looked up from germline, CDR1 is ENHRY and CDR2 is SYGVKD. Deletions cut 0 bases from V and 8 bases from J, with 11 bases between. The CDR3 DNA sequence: TGTGCCATCAGTGAGTCGACTAGTACGGATGAGCAGTTCTTC. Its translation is CAISESTSTDEQFF.

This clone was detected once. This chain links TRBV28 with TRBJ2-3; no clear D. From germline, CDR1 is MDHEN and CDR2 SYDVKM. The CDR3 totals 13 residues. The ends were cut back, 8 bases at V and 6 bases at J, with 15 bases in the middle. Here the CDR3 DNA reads TGTGCCAGCGGCTCGCGGATTCAGGATACGCAGTATTTT. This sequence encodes CASGSRIQDTQYF. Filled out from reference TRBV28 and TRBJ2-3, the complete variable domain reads DVKVTQSSRYLVKRTGEKVFLECVQDMDHENMFWYRQDPGLGLRLIYFSYDVKMKEKGDIPEGYSVSREKKERFSLILESASTNQTSMYLCASGSRIQDTQYFGPGTRLTVL.

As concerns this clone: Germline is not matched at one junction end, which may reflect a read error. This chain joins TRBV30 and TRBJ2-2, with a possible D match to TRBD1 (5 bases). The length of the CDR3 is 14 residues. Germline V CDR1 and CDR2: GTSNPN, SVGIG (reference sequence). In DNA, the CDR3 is TGTGTCTGGACGCCAGGGACGAACACCGGGGAGCTGTTTTTT. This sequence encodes CVWTPGTNTGELFF.

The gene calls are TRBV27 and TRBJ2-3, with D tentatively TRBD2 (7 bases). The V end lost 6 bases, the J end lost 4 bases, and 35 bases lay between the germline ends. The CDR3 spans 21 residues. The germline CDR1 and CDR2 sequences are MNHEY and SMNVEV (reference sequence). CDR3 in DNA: TGTGCCAGCAGGATCAGACCCGAAGGGGCAGAGGGGGGGGCGCAGGCAGATACGCAGTATTTT. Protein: CASRIRPEGAEGGAQADTQYF.

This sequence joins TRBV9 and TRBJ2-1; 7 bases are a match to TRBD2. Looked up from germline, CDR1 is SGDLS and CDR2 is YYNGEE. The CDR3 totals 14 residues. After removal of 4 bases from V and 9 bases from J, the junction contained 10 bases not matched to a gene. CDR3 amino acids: CASSLTSVRPEQFF. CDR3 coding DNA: TGTGCCAGCAGCCTAACTAGCGTGAGGCCTGAGCAGTTCTTC.

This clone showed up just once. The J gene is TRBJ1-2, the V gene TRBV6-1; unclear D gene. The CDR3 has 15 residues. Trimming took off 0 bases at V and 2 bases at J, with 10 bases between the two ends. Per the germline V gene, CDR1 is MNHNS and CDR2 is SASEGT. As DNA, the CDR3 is TGTGCCAGCAGTGAAGCGATGGCAGGCAACTATGGCTACACCTTC. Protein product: CASSEAMAGNYGYTF.

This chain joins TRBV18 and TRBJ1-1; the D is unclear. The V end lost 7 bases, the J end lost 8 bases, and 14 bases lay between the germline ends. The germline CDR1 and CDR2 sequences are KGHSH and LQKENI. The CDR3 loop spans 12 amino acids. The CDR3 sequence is CASFTSETEAFF. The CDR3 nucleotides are TGTGCCAGCTTTACCTCGGAGACGGAAGCTTTCTTT. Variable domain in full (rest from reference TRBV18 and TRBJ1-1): NAGVMQNPRHLVRRRGQEARLRCSPMKGHSHVYWYRQLPEEGLKFMVYLQKENIIDESGMPKERFSAEFPKEGPSILRIQQVVRGDSAAYFCASFTSETEAFFGQGTRLTVV.

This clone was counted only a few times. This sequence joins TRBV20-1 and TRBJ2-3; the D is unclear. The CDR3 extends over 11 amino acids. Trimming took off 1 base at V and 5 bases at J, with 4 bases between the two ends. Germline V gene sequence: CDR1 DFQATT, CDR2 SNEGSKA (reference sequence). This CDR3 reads CSARAGDTQYF. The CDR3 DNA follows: TGCAGTGCTAGAGCGGGAGATACGCAGTATTTT.

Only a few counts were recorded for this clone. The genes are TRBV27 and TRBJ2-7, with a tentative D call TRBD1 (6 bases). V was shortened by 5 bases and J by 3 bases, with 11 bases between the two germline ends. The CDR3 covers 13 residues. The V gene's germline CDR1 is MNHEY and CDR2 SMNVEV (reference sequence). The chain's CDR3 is CASSLSDSYEQYF. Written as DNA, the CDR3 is TGTGCCAGCAGTCTTTCGGACAGCTACGAGCAGTACTTC.

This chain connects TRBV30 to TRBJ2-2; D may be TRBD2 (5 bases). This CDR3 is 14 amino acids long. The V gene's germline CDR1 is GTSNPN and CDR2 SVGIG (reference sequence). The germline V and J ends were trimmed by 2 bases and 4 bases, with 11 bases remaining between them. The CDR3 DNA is TGTGCCTGGAGTCTGGGAGTCCCCACCGGGGAGCTGTTTTTT. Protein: CAWSLGVPTGELFF.

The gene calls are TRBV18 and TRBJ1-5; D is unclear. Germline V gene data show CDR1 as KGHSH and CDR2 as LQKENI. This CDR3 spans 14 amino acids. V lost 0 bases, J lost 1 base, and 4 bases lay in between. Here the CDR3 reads CASSPPESNQPQHF. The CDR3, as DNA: TGTGCCAGCTCACCACCGGAGAGCAATCAGCCCCAGCATTTT.

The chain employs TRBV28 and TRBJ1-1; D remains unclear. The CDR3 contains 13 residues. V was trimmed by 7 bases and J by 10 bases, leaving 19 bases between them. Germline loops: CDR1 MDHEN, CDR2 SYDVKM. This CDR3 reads CASTKDAWRVAFF. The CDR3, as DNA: TGTGCCAGCACCAAGGACGCTTGGCGGGTAGCTTTCTTT.